Listed below are T cell receptor beta chains from one sample, sequenced in a study of CD8 T cells in Susac syndrome. TCRdb redid the calling of the immunoSEQ multiplex PCR reads with MiXCR, one entry per CDR3 protein. The sample contains about 130,000 distinct CDR3 sequences, 90% to 95% of which appear only once. Sequenced: CD4+ T cells from PBMCs. Every receptor here comes from a human donor in good health. Each CDR3 is given with its conserved first and last residue. Each record gives: J gene, clone size, D gene, V gene, CDR3 DNA, CDR3 protein. D genes are given only for firm matches. The size entry is marked missing in some rows and otherwise reads once, few, many or a size class.

TRBJ1-3,.,.,TRBV20-1,TGCAGTGCTAGAGAGTCACCGACTGGGGGAAACACCATATATTTT,CSARESPTGGNTIYF
TRBJ1-1,.,.,TRBV5-1,TGCGCCAGCAGCCGTTTTATGAACACTGAAGCTTTCTTT,CASSRFMNTEAFF
TRBJ2-3,.,TRBD1,TRBV20-1,TGCAGTGCTTTGCCCTGGACAGGGAAGAATCTGAGGGATACGCAGTATTTT,CSALPWTGKNLRDTQYF
TRBJ2-3,.,TRBD2,TRBV6-6,TGTGCCAGCACACTAGCGGGAAGCACAGATACGCAGTATTTT,CASTLAGSTDTQYF
TRBJ1-1,.,.,TRBV2,TGTGCCAGCACTGTGAACACTGAAGCTTTCTTT,CASTVNTEAFF
TRBJ2-3,once,.,TRBV18,TGTGCCAGCTCTCAAGGGACTCGCACAGATACGCAGTATTTT,CASSQGTRTDTQYF
TRBJ2-7,.,TRBD1,TRBV23-1,TGCGCCAGCAGTCAGCTGGCCGGGACAGGGGGCTCGGGACTCCGCCTGAACGAGCAGTACTTC,CASSQLAGTGGSGLRLNEQYF
TRBJ1-2,once,.,TRBV19,TGTGCCAGTAGTAGATCTCCTCCGGGCAGGAACTATGGCTACACCTTC,CASSRSPPGRNYGYTF
TRBJ2-7,.,.,TRBV20-1,TGCAGTGCTCCGCGGATAGCCCCCTACGAGCAGTACTTC,CSAPRIAPYEQYF
TRBJ2-7,.,.,TRBV7-2,TGTGCCAGCAGCTTAGGTGGGACCCGCTACGAGCAGTACTTC,CASSLGGTRYEQYF
TRBJ1-5,.,.,TRBV5-1,TGCGCCAGCAGCTTGGGACCCAGTAGCAATCAGCCCCAGCATTTT,CASSLGPSSNQPQHF
TRBJ2-5,.,.,TRBV7-6,TGTGCCAGCAGCTTAAATACGGATTACCAAGAGACCCAGTACTTC,CASSLNTDYQETQYF
TRBJ1-1,.,.,TRBV20-1,TGCAGTGCTTTGACAGTAATGAACACTGAAGCTTTCTTT,CSALTVMNTEAFF
TRBJ2-3,.,TRBD2,TRBV5-1,TGCGCCAGCAGCTTCCTAGCGGGGGACTCGGATACGCAGTATTTT,CASSFLAGDSDTQYF
TRBJ1-1,once,.,TRBV6-1,TGTGCCAGCAGTGAGACCGAAGCTTTCTTT,CASSETEAFF
TRBJ1-5,.,.,TRBV12-3/TRBV12-4,TGTGCCAGCAGTTTAGCCAACGTGGATCAGCCCCAGCATTTT,CASSLANVDQPQHF
TRBJ1-4,.,TRBD1,TRBV7-9,TGTGCCAGCAGCCAAGCCGGGACAGATCAAAATGAAAAACTGTTTTTT,CASSQAGTDQNEKLFF
TRBJ1-5,.,.,TRBV10-1,TGCGCCACTCAGTCCGGACAGAATCAGCCCCAGCATTTT,CATQSGQNQPQHF